The subject of this entry is one T cell receptor beta chain. The authors' processing: Nucleated cell counts were estimated from reference gene primer amplification. Here immunoSEQ multiplex PCR was the method, and the copy in TCRdb shows in-frame clones only, minus some. V and J calls and clone size are copied from that table; D and trimming were computed from the DNA. The data contain roughly 250,000 clones, about nine tenths of them singletons. In assigning cohorts, the study relied on participant-reported clinical history. The source of the sample is a study of blood T cell repertoires in COVID-19. Study-wide context: COVID-19 samples from acute and convalescent phases originated in the United States, Italy and Spain. T cells, B-cell-depleted T cells, or PBMCs supplied cDNA or gDNA.

This clonotype was sampled from a woman aged 25 to 39 with acute COVID-19. Material for sequencing was PBMCs or T cells enriched from blood (not recorded which).

CDR3 loop: CASSENLAAEILAGVRNEQFF. In nucleotides, the CDR3 is TGTGCCAGCAGTGAAAACCTGGCGGCGGAAATACTAGCGGGGGTTCGCAATGAGCAGTTCTTC. V gene TRBV2 combines with J gene TRBJ2-1, with 11 bases fitting TRBD2. The CDR3 is 21 amino acids. Looked up from germline, CDR1 is SNHLY and CDR2 is FYNNEI. With V trimmed by 2 bases and J by 6 bases, 21 bases remained unmatched.